One sample yielded the 10 T cell receptor beta chains listed below, sequenced in a study of CD8 T cells in Susac syndrome. After extraction with the RNeasy kit, about 0.5 to 1 ug of the RNA was reverse transcribed using random hexamers. TCRdb reprocessed the immunoSEQ multiplex PCR reads with MiXCR, giving one entry per CDR3 protein. Of around 230,000 distinct CDR3 sequences listed, 95% are singletons. Sequenced: CD4+ T cells from PBMCs. Receptor source: a human donor with multiple sclerosis.

The chain links TRBV2 to TRBJ1-2; TRBD1 is a possible D gene (5 bases). CDR3 length: 15 residues. Trimming cost V 6 bases and J 5 bases, with 19 bases left between them. Germline values: CDR1 SNHLY, CDR2 FYNNEI. CDR3 coding DNA: TGTGCCAGCAGCGCAGCTATATCTGGGGGATATGGCTACACCTTC. Translated, it gives CASSAAISGGYGYTF.

The chain recombines TRBV20-1 with TRBJ2-3; D ambiguous. In germline, CDR1 is DFQATT, CDR2 SNEGSKA (reference sequence). Trimming cost V 4 bases and J 2 bases, with 10 bases left between them. The CDR3 sequence is 13 residues long. The CDR3, as DNA: TGCAGTGCTATCCGCGGAAACACAGATACGCAGTATTTT. Its translation is CSAIRGNTDTQYF.

This sequence joins TRBV4-2 and TRBJ1-1; TRBD1 is a possible D gene (5 bases). The CDR3 length is 14 residues. In germline, CDR1 is LGHNA, CDR2 YNFKEQ. Trimming cost V 11 bases and J 4 bases, with 20 bases left between them. CDR3 sequence: CACNGGGYGTEAFF. The DNA for the CDR3 is TGTGCCTGCAATGGGGGGGGTTACGGCACTGAAGCTTTCTTT.

In nucleotides, the CDR3 is TGTGCCAGCCCCGGTGGCTACACCTTC. Translating it yields CASPGGYTF. The J gene is TRBJ1-2, the V gene TRBV9; D is ambiguous. The CDR3 runs to 9 residues. The germline V and J ends were trimmed by 7 bases and 7 bases, with 5 bases remaining between them. Germline CDR1 reads SGDLS; CDR2 reads YYNGEE.

J is TRBJ1-1 and V is TRBV20-1; D is ambiguous. The CDR3 spans 13 residues. V lost 3 bases, J lost 0 bases, and 8 bases lay in between. Germline lookup yields CDR1 DFQATT and CDR2 SNEGSKA (reference sequence). Written as DNA, the CDR3 is TGCAGTGCTAGGGCTAACATGAACACTGAAGCTTTCTTT. Translation: CSARANMNTEAFF.

V and J are TRBV20-1 and TRBJ2-7; 7 bases match TRBD1. Unmatched junction bases numbered 4, after V lost 5 bases and J lost 6 bases. The germline gives CDR1 DFQATT, CDR2 SNEGSKA (reference sequence). The CDR3 is made up of 11 amino acids. CDR3 nucleotides: TGCAGTGCTGCTCGGACAGGCGAGCAGTACTTC. Residues: CSAARTGEQYF.

The CDR3 loop reads CASSPGMSGVNEQFF. The CDR3, as DNA: TGTGCCAGCAGTCCCGGGATGAGTGGGGTGAATGAGCAGTTCTTC. The V call is TRBV7-3, the J call TRBJ2-1; TRBD2 might be the D (5 bases). Trimming took off 6 bases at V and 7 bases at J, with 19 bases between the two ends. Germline loops: CDR1 SGHTA, CDR2 FQGTGA. CDR3 length equals 15 residues. The full variable domain, completed using reference TRBV7-3 and TRBJ2-1, is GAGVSQTPSNKVTEKGKYVELRCDPISGHTALYWYRQSLGQGPEFLIYFQGTGAADDSGLPNDRFFAVRPEGSVSTLKIQRTERGDSAVYLCASSPGMSGVNEQFFGPGTRLTVL.

The V call is TRBV12-3 or TRBV12-4, the J call TRBJ1-5; the D is unclear. Trimming took off 5 bases at V and 7 bases at J, with 9 bases between the two ends. This CDR3 contains 12 residues. The CDR3 loop reads CASSARGQPQHF. In nucleotides, the CDR3 is TGTGCCAGCAGTGCCCGGGGACAGCCCCAGCATTTT.

This clonotype has a single count. The gene calls are TRBV5-4 and TRBJ2-3; D is possibly TRBD1 or TRBD2 (5 bases each). The V end lost 4 bases, the J end lost 4 bases, and 16 bases lay between the germline ends. Germline CDR1 reads SGHNT; CDR2 reads YYREEE (reference sequence). This CDR3 has 15 residues. In nucleotides, the CDR3 is TGTGCCAGCAGCCCCCCCGGGGCCCTTGCAGATACGCAGTATTTT. Its protein product is CASSPPGALADTQYF.

The chain joins TRBV5-1 to TRBJ2-3; 11 bases are a match to TRBD1. CDR3 size: 14 residues. Germline values: CDR1 SGHRS, CDR2 YFSETQ. Trimming at V came to 5 bases and at J to 2 bases, leaving 1 base not matched to a gene. The CDR3, as DNA: TGCGCCAGCAGTGGACAGGGGGCCACAGATACGCAGTATTTT. Amino acid sequence: CASSGQGATDTQYF.